A selection of T cell receptor beta chains follows, all from one sample in a study of chemoradiotherapy in HPV16-positive cancers. Produced via immunoSEQ multiplex PCR; TCRdb's table is partial and in-frame only. This table holds about 12,000 clones, around nine tenths found once. This sample comprised blood, obtained from a patient who underwent chemoradiotherapy. These TCRs come from a human donor with HPV-associated anogenital cancer. Both conserved end residues are part of each CDR3. Fields, in order: D gene, clone size, V gene, J gene, CDR3 DNA, CDR3 protein. D genes are given only for firm matches. Rows may omit the clone size; those that give it use once, few, many or a size class.

d_call: .; clone_size: once; v_call: TRBV25-1; j_call: TRBJ1-6; cdr3_nt: TGTGCCAGCAGTGAAGGATTTAGTTTAGGTAGAAATTCACCCCTCCACTTT; cdr3_aa: CASSEGFSLGRNSPLHF
d_call: .; clone_size: .; v_call: TRBV6-1; j_call: TRBJ2-1; cdr3_nt: TGTGCCAGCAAGAGTTCGGACAGCTCCTACAATGAGCAGTTCTTC; cdr3_aa: CASKSSDSSYNEQFF
d_call: .; clone_size: .; v_call: TRBV6-6; j_call: TRBJ1-1; cdr3_nt: TGTGCCAGCAGTTACGACCCACGGCTGAACACTGAAGCTTTCTTT; cdr3_aa: CASSYDPRLNTEAFF
d_call: .; clone_size: once; v_call: TRBV10-2; j_call: TRBJ1-4; cdr3_nt: TGCGCCAGCAGTGGTATAACTAATGAAAAACTGTTTTTT; cdr3_aa: CASSGITNEKLFF
d_call: .; clone_size: .; v_call: TRBV6-6; j_call: TRBJ1-1; cdr3_nt: TGTGCCAGCAGTTACCACGGAAGGCCCAGTCTGATAGAAGCTTTCTTT; cdr3_aa: CASSYHGRPSLIEAFF
d_call: TRBD1; clone_size: .; v_call: TRBV5-1; j_call: TRBJ1-1; cdr3_nt: TGCGCCAGTGAGGGGACAGGGGGCGCGGCGGGTGAAGCTTTCTTT; cdr3_aa: CASEGTGGAAGEAFF
d_call: TRBD1; clone_size: .; v_call: TRBV14; j_call: TRBJ2-3; cdr3_nt: TGTGCCAGCAGCCCCTACAGGGGTCTTGGGGGCACAGATACGCAGTATTTT; cdr3_aa: CASSPYRGLGGTDTQYF
d_call: TRBD2; clone_size: once; v_call: TRBV7-2; j_call: TRBJ2-5; cdr3_nt: TGTGCCAGCAGCTTAATGGGACTAGCGGGGGGACAAGAGACCCAGTACTTC; cdr3_aa: CASSLMGLAGGQETQYF
d_call: TRBD2; clone_size: .; v_call: TRBV2; j_call: TRBJ2-3; cdr3_nt: TGTGCCAGCAGGTCTAGCGGGGGTGGTACAGATACGCAGTATTTT; cdr3_aa: CASRSSGGGTDTQYF
d_call: .; clone_size: .; v_call: TRBV5-1; j_call: TRBJ1-1; cdr3_nt: TGCGCCAGCAGCCAACAGGGAGGAAGCACTGAAGCTTTCTTT; cdr3_aa: CASSQQGGSTEAFF
d_call: .; clone_size: once; v_call: TRBV6-5; j_call: TRBJ1-1; cdr3_nt: TGTGCCAGCAGTTACTTTCCACAGGGCCGGGAAGCTTTCTTT; cdr3_aa: CASSYFPQGREAFF
d_call: .; clone_size: .; v_call: TRBV5-1; j_call: TRBJ1-4; cdr3_nt: TGCGCCAGCAGCTTGGAGGGAACTAATGAAAAACTGTTTTTT; cdr3_aa: CASSLEGTNEKLFF
d_call: TRBD1; clone_size: .; v_call: TRBV5-1; j_call: TRBJ1-1; cdr3_nt: TGCGCCAGCAGCCCGGGACAGGGTAGTGCTTTCTTT; cdr3_aa: CASSPGQGSAFF
d_call: TRBD2; clone_size: few; v_call: TRBV30; j_call: TRBJ2-5; cdr3_nt: TGTGCCTGGAGCCGACTAGCGGGGGGGTATTCCCAAGAGACCCAGTACTTC; cdr3_aa: CAWSRLAGGYSQETQYF
d_call: .; clone_size: once; v_call: TRBV5-4; j_call: TRBJ1-6; cdr3_nt: TGTGCCAGCAGCTTGAGGGGGACGGTAAATTCACCCCTCCACTTT; cdr3_aa: CASSLRGTVNSPLHF
d_call: .; clone_size: .; v_call: TRBV30; j_call: TRBJ2-3; cdr3_nt: TGTGCCTGGAGTGTACTGATAGATACGCAGTATTTT; cdr3_aa: CAWSVLIDTQYF
d_call: TRBD1; clone_size: .; v_call: TRBV5-1; j_call: TRBJ1-1; cdr3_nt: TGCGCCAGCAGCTCCCTACAGGGGGCTAAATTAACTGAAGCTTTCTTT; cdr3_aa: CASSSLQGAKLTEAFF
d_call: .; clone_size: .; v_call: TRBV30; j_call: TRBJ2-5; cdr3_nt: TGTGCCTGGAGGCGACAGCCCCAAGAGACCCAGTACTTC; cdr3_aa: CAWRRQPQETQYF
d_call: TRBD1; clone_size: .; v_call: TRBV23-1; j_call: TRBJ1-5; cdr3_nt: TGCGCCAGCAGTCAACCCGCCCGGGACAGGCATCAGCCCCAGCATTTT; cdr3_aa: CASSQPARDRHQPQHF
d_call: .; clone_size: .; v_call: TRBV19; j_call: TRBJ2-5; cdr3_nt: TGTGCCAGTAGCGCTACAGGACAAGAGACCCAGTACTTC; cdr3_aa: CASSATGQETQYF
d_call: .; clone_size: .; v_call: TRBV6-1; j_call: TRBJ1-5; cdr3_nt: TGTGCCAGCAGCCCCAGCAATCAGCCCCAGCATTTT; cdr3_aa: CASSPSNQPQHF
d_call: TRBD1; clone_size: .; v_call: TRBV5-1; j_call: TRBJ1-1; cdr3_nt: TGCGCCAGCAGCGGGACAGGGGGCGGGAACACTGAAGCTTTCTTT; cdr3_aa: CASSGTGGGNTEAFF
d_call: .; clone_size: .; v_call: TRBV5-1; j_call: TRBJ1-1; cdr3_nt: TGCGCCAGCAGCTTGGAGGGAATGACTGAAGCTTTCTTT; cdr3_aa: CASSLEGMTEAFF
d_call: .; clone_size: .; v_call: TRBV5-6; j_call: TRBJ2-7; cdr3_nt: TGTGCCAGCAGCCTTGCGAGCTACGAGCAGTACTTC; cdr3_aa: CASSLASYEQYF
d_call: .; clone_size: .; v_call: TRBV15; j_call: TRBJ1-5; cdr3_nt: TGTGCCACCAGCACTGGGTATAGCAATCAGCCCCAGCATTTT; cdr3_aa: CATSTGYSNQPQHF
d_call: TRBD2; clone_size: .; v_call: TRBV4-1; j_call: TRBJ2-5; cdr3_nt: TGCGCCAGCAGCCAAGCCTACTTCAGCGGGGGGGGGAAAGAGACCCAGTACTTC; cdr3_aa: CASSQAYFSGGGKETQYF
d_call: .; clone_size: .; v_call: TRBV9; j_call: TRBJ1-2; cdr3_nt: TGTGCCAGCAGCGTAGGAGCGGGGCTTGGTGGCTACACCTTC; cdr3_aa: CASSVGAGLGGYTF
d_call: TRBD2; clone_size: .; v_call: TRBV5-1; j_call: TRBJ2-1; cdr3_nt: TGCGCCAGCAGCTTGGCGGGACTATATGATGAGCAGTTCTTC; cdr3_aa: CASSLAGLYDEQFF
d_call: .; clone_size: once; v_call: TRBV9; j_call: TRBJ1-6; cdr3_nt: TGTGCCAGCAGCGTAGGTGGGAATTCACCCCTCCACTTT; cdr3_aa: CASSVGGNSPLHF
d_call: TRBD1; clone_size: .; v_call: TRBV30; j_call: TRBJ2-4; cdr3_nt: TGTGCCTGGAGTGTGAAGACCGGGACAGTCAACATTCAGTACTTC; cdr3_aa: CAWSVKTGTVNIQYF
d_call: .; clone_size: .; v_call: TRBV10-3; j_call: TRBJ1-2; cdr3_nt: TGTGCCATCAGTGAACTCCCAGGGGACTATGGCTACACCTTC; cdr3_aa: CAISELPGDYGYTF
d_call: .; clone_size: .; v_call: TRBV19; j_call: TRBJ2-2; cdr3_nt: TGTGCCAGTAGTGAGTTCGGGGAGCTGTTTTTT; cdr3_aa: CASSEFGELFF
d_call: .; clone_size: .; v_call: TRBV5-1; j_call: TRBJ2-4; cdr3_nt: TGCGCCAGCAGCCTAACAGACCCCTTGGAAGCCAAAAACATTCAGTACTTC; cdr3_aa: CASSLTDPLEAKNIQYF
d_call: TRBD1; clone_size: .; v_call: TRBV19; j_call: TRBJ1-5; cdr3_nt: TGTGCCAGTAGTAGGGGACAGTCAAATAGCAATCAGCCCCAGCATTTT; cdr3_aa: CASSRGQSNSNQPQHF
d_call: .; clone_size: .; v_call: TRBV29-1; j_call: TRBJ1-2; cdr3_nt: TGCAGCGCTGCACAGGGAGCCGGCGGCTACACCTTC; cdr3_aa: CSAAQGAGGYTF
d_call: TRBD1; clone_size: .; v_call: TRBV6-4; j_call: TRBJ1-2; cdr3_nt: TGTGCCAGCAGTGACGATTCAGGGGGCTACTATGGCTACACCTTC; cdr3_aa: CASSDDSGGYYGYTF
d_call: .; clone_size: .; v_call: TRBV4-1; j_call: TRBJ1-3; cdr3_nt: TGCGCCAGCAGCCAAGTCCGGGTATCTTCTGGAAACACCATATATTTT; cdr3_aa: CASSQVRVSSGNTIYF
d_call: TRBD2; clone_size: .; v_call: TRBV5-1; j_call: TRBJ2-1; cdr3_nt: TGCGCCAGCAGCGGTGGACTAGCGGGGGGTGAGGAGCAGTTCTTC; cdr3_aa: CASSGGLAGGEEQFF
d_call: .; clone_size: .; v_call: TRBV7-2; j_call: TRBJ1-1; cdr3_nt: TGTGCCAGCAGCTTCCAGGGATTGGGGAACACTGAAGCTTTCTTT; cdr3_aa: CASSFQGLGNTEAFF
d_call: TRBD2; clone_size: .; v_call: TRBV10-3; j_call: TRBJ2-5; cdr3_nt: TGTGCCATCAGTGAGTCGGGGGAGGGAGTAGGAAAGACCCAGTACTTC; cdr3_aa: CAISESGEGVGKTQYF
d_call: TRBD1; clone_size: .; v_call: TRBV19; j_call: TRBJ2-2; cdr3_nt: TGTGCCAGTAGTTCGTCCAGACAGGGGAACGGGGAGCTGTTTTTT; cdr3_aa: CASSSSRQGNGELFF
d_call: .; clone_size: .; v_call: TRBV2; j_call: TRBJ1-1; cdr3_nt: TGTGCCAGCAGTGACGGGGGCTCCTTTACTGAAGCTTTCTTT; cdr3_aa: CASSDGGSFTEAFF
d_call: .; clone_size: .; v_call: TRBV2; j_call: TRBJ1-3; cdr3_nt: TGTGCCAGCACCACCTGGGACACCATATATTTT; cdr3_aa: CASTTWDTIYF
d_call: .; clone_size: .; v_call: TRBV6-1; j_call: TRBJ2-3; cdr3_nt: TGTGCCAGCAGTGAAGGGGCGGGCACAGATACGCAGTATTTT; cdr3_aa: CASSEGAGTDTQYF
d_call: .; clone_size: few; v_call: TRBV7-6; j_call: TRBJ2-7; cdr3_nt: TGTGCCAGCAGCTCCTGGACAGTCGGCATATACGAGCAGTACTTC; cdr3_aa: CASSSWTVGIYEQYF
d_call: TRBD2; clone_size: .; v_call: TRBV7-2; j_call: TRBJ2-3; cdr3_nt: TGTGCCAGCAGCTTAGCGTGGGGACTAGCGGGGGGGAAAGATACGCAGTATTTT; cdr3_aa: CASSLAWGLAGGKDTQYF
d_call: .; clone_size: .; v_call: TRBV19; j_call: TRBJ2-3; cdr3_nt: TGTGCCAGTAGTATAGACCGGAACACAGATACGCAGTATTTT; cdr3_aa: CASSIDRNTDTQYF
d_call: TRBD1; clone_size: .; v_call: TRBV6-1; j_call: TRBJ2-1; cdr3_nt: TGTGCCAGCAGTGCAAACAGGGGGCGAAGGGGGCCGAGCTCCTACAATGAGCAGTTCTTC; cdr3_aa: CASSANRGRRGPSSYNEQFF
d_call: TRBD2; clone_size: .; v_call: TRBV19; j_call: TRBJ2-1; cdr3_nt: TGTGCCAGTAGTGCGGATAGCGGGGGGAAAGGTGAGCAGTTCTTC; cdr3_aa: CASSADSGGKGEQFF
d_call: TRBD1; clone_size: .; v_call: TRBV20-1; j_call: TRBJ2-5; cdr3_nt: TGCAGTGCTAGTACAGGGGGCCCCCAGTACTTC; cdr3_aa: CSASTGGPQYF
d_call: TRBD1; clone_size: .; v_call: TRBV19; j_call: TRBJ2-2; cdr3_nt: TGTGCCAGTAGTATGGGCAGGGGGCTTGACGGGGAGCTGTTTTTT; cdr3_aa: CASSMGRGLDGELFF
d_call: .; clone_size: .; v_call: TRBV19; j_call: TRBJ2-2; cdr3_nt: TGTGCCAGTAGCCAAAGGGCGACAGGGGAGGGCACCGGGGAGCTGTTTTTT; cdr3_aa: CASSQRATGEGTGELFF